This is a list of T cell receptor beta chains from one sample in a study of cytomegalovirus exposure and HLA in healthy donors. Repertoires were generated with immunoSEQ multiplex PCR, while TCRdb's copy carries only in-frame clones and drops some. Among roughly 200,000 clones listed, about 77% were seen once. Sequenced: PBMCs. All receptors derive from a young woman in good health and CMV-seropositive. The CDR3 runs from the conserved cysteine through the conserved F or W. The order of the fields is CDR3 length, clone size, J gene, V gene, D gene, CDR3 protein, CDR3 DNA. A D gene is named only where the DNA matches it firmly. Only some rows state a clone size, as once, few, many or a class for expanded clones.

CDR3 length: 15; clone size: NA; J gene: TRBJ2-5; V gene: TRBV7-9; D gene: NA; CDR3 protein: CASGGARRYAETQYF; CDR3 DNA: TGTGCCAGCGGGGGGGCCAGGCGGTATGCGGAGACCCAGTACTTC
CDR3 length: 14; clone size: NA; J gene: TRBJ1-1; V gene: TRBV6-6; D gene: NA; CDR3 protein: CASSKTRSNTEAFF; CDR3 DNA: TGTGCCAGCAGCAAAACCCGGTCGAACACTGAAGCTTTCTTT
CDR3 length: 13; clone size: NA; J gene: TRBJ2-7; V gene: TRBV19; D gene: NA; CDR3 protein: CASSHLQGAEQYF; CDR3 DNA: TGTGCCAGTAGCCATCTCCAGGGTGCCGAGCAGTACTTC
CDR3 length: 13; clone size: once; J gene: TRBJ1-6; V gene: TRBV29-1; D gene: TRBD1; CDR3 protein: CSVRQGYNSPLHF; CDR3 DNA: TGCAGCGTGAGACAGGGGTATAATTCACCCCTCCACTTT
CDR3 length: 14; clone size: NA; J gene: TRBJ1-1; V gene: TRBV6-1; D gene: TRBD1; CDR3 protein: CASSTGTDNTEAFF; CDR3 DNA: TGTGCCAGCAGTACCGGGACAGATAACACTGAAGCTTTCTTT
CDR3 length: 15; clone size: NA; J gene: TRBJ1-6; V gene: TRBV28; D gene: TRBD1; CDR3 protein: CASSTTGSNNSPLHF; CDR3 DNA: TGTGCCAGCAGTACGACAGGGTCTAATAATTCACCCCTCCACTTT
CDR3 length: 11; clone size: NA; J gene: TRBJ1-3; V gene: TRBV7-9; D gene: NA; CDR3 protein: CAQRSGNTIYF; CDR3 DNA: TGTGCCCAGAGGTCGGGAAACACCATATATTTT
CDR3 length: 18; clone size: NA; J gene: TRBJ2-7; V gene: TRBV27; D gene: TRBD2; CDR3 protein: CASSRTYTSGSLGREQYF; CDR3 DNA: TGTGCCAGCAGTCGGACTTATACTAGCGGGAGTTTGGGTCGCGAGCAGTACTTC
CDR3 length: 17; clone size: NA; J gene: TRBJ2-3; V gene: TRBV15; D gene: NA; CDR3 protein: CATSRRLKGADTDTQYF; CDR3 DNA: TGTGCCACCAGCAGAAGGTTGAAGGGAGCGGACACAGATACGCAGTATTTT
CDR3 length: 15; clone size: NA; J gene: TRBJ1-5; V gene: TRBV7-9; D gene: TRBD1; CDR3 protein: CASSLGTGVFQPQHF; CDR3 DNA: TGTGCCAGCAGCTTAGGGACAGGGGTATTTCAGCCCCAGCATTTT
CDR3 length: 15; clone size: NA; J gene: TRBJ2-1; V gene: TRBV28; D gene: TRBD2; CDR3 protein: CASSPGGRGIDEQFF; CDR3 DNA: TGTGCCAGCAGCCCGGGCGGGAGGGGGATTGATGAGCAGTTCTTC
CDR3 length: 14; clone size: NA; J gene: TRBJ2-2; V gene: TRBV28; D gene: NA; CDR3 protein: CASGGRGNAGELFF; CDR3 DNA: TGTGCCAGCGGGGGCCGAGGTAACGCCGGGGAGCTGTTTTTT
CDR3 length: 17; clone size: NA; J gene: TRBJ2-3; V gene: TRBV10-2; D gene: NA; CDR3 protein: CASSEDWWEWGTDTQYF; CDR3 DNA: TGCGCCAGCAGTGAGGACTGGTGGGAGTGGGGCACAGATACGCAGTATTTT
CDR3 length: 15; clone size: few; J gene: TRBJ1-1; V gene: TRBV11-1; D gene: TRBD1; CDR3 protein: CASSRDREVYTEAFF; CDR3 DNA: TGTGCCAGCAGCCGGGACAGGGAGGTTTACACTGAAGCTTTCTTT
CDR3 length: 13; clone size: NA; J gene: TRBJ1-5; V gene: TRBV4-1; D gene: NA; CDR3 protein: CASSLQDNQPQHF; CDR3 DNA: TGCGCCAGCAGTCTTCAGGACAATCAGCCCCAGCATTTT
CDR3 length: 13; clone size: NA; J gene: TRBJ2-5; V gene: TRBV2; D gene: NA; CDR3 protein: CASSVGGQETQYF; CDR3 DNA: TGTGCCAGCAGTGTCGGGGGACAAGAGACCCAGTACTTC
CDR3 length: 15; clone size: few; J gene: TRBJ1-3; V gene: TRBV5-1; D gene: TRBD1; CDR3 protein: CASSLETGGGNTIYF; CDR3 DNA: TGCGCCAGCAGCTTGGAGACAGGGGGTGGAAACACCATATATTTT
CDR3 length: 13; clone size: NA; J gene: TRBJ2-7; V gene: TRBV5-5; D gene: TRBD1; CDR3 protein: CASSIGTAYEQYF; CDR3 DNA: TGTGCCAGCAGCATAGGGACAGCCTACGAGCAGTACTTC
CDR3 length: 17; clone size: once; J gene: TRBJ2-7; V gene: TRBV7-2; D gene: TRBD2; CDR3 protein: CASSLARTSGIGYEQYF; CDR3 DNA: TGTGCCAGCAGCTTAGCGAGGACTAGCGGGATAGGGTACGAGCAGTACTTC
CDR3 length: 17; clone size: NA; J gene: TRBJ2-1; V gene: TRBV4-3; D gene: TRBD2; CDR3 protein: CASSRRLAGEYYNEQFF; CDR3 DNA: TGCGCCAGCAGCCGCCGACTAGCGGGAGAATACTACAATGAGCAGTTCTTC
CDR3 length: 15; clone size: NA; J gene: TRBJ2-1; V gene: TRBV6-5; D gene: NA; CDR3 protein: CASSYGGLSRNEQFF; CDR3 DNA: TGTGCCAGCAGTTACGGCGGGTTGTCAAGGAATGAGCAGTTCTTC
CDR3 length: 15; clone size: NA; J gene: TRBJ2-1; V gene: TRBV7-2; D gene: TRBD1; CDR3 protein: CASSRHQTGSSEQFF; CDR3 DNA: TGTGCCAGCAGCAGACACCAGACAGGGTCAAGTGAGCAGTTCTTC
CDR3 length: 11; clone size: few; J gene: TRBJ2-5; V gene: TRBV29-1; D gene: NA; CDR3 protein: CSVAGQETQYF; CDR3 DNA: TGCAGCGTCGCAGGTCAAGAGACCCAGTACTTC
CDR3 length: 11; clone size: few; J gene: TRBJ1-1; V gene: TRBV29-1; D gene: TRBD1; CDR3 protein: CSVEETGRAFF; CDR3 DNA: TGCAGCGTTGAAGAGACAGGGCGGGCTTTCTTT
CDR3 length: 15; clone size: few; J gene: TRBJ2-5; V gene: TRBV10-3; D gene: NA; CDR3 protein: CAISEGARGQETQYF; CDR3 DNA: TGTGCCATCAGTGAGGGGGCAAGGGGCCAAGAGACCCAGTACTTC
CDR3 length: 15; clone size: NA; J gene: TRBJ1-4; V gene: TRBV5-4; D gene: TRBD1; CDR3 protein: CASSLEGTANEKLFF; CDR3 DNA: TGTGCCAGCAGCTTGGAGGGGACAGCTAATGAAAAACTGTTTTTT
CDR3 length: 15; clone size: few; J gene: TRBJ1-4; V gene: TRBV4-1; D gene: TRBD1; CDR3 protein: CASSQPTGSREKLFF; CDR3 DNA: TGCGCCAGCAGCCAACCGACAGGGAGCCGCGAAAAACTGTTTTTT
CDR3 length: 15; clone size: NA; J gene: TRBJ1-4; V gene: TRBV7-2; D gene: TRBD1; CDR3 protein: CASSSRSAGGEKLFF; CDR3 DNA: TGTGCCAGCAGCTCCCGTTCGGCAGGGGGGGAAAAACTGTTTTTT
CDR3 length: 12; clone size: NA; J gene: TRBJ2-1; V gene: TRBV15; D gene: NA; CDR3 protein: CATSRDRLGQFF; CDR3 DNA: TGTGCCACCAGCAGAGACCGACTAGGGCAGTTCTTC
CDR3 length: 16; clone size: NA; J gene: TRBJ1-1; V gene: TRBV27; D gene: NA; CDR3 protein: CAGRMTARFMNTEAFF; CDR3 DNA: TGTGCCGGCAGGATGACAGCCAGATTTATGAACACTGAAGCTTTCTTT
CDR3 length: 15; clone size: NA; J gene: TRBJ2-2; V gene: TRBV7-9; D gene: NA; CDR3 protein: CASSLGTGNTGELFF; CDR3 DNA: TGTGCCAGCAGCCTCGGGACTGGTAACACCGGGGAGCTGTTTTTT
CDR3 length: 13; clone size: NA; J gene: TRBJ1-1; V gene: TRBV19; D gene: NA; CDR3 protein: CASSRQKNTEAFF; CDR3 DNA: TGTGCCAGTAGCCGACAGAAGAACACTGAAGCTTTCTTT
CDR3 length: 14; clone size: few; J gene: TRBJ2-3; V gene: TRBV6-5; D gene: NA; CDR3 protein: CASSNRGGADTQYF; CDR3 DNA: TGTGCCAGCAGTAACAGGGGAGGCGCAGATACGCAGTATTTT
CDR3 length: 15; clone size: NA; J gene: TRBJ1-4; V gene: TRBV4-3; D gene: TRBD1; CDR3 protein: CASSHQTGVAEKLFF; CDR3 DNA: TGCGCCAGCAGCCACCAGACAGGGGTGGCTGAAAAACTGTTTTTT
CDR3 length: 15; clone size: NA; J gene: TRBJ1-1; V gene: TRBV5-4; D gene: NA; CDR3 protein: CASSAGGRLNTEAFF; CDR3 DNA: TGTGCCAGCAGCGCTGGGGGGAGGCTGAACACTGAAGCTTTCTTT
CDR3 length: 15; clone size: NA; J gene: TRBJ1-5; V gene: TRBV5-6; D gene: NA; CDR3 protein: CASSPSPVSNQPQHF; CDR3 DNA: TGTGCCAGCAGCCCCAGTCCAGTAAGCAATCAGCCCCAGCATTTT
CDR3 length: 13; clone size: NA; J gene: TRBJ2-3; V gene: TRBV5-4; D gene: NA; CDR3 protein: CASSRQETDTQYF; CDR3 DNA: TGTGCCAGCAGCAGACAGGAGACAGATACGCAGTATTTT
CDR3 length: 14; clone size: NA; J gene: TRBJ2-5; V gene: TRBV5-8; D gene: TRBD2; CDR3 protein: CASRSWGGQETQYF; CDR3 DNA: TGTGCCAGCAGATCTTGGGGGGGCCAAGAGACCCAGTACTTC
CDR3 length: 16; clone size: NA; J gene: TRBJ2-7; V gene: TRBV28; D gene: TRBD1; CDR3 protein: CASRPGTGAPPYEQYF; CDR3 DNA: TGTGCCAGCAGACCCGGTACAGGGGCCCCCCCCTACGAGCAGTACTTC
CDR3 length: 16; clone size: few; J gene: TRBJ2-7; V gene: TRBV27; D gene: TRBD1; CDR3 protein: CASSSAGTGGRYEQYF; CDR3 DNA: TGTGCCAGCAGTTCTGCCGGGACAGGGGGCAGATACGAGCAGTACTTC
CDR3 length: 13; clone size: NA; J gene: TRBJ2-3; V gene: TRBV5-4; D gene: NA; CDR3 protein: CASSFRGGDTQYF; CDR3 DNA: TGTGCCAGCAGCTTCAGGGGCGGGGATACGCAGTATTTT
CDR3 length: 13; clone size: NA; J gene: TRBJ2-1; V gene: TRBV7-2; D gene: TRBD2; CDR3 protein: CASSPGAGNEQFF; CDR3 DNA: TGTGCCAGCAGCCCGGGAGCGGGGAATGAGCAGTTCTTC
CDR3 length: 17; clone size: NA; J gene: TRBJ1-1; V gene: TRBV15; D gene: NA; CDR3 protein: CATSRDPRTAMNTEAFF; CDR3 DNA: TGTGCCACCAGCAGAGATCCGAGGACAGCCATGAACACTGAAGCTTTCTTT
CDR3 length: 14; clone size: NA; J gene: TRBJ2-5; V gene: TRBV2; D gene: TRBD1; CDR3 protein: CASSEQGASETQYF; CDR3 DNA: TGTGCCAGCAGTGAACAGGGGGCTTCGGAGACCCAGTACTTC
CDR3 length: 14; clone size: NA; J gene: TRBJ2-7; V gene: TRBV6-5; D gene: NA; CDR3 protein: CASSMEWGRYEQYF; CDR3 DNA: TGTGCCAGCAGTATGGAGTGGGGGAGGTACGAGCAGTACTTC
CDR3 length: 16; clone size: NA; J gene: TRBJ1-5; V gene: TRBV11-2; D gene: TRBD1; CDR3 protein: CASSLGDRGLGQPQHF; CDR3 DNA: TGTGCCAGCAGCTTAGGTGACAGGGGGCTTGGACAGCCCCAGCATTTT
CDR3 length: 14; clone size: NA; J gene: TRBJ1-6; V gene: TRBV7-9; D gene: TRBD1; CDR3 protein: CASSFPGGHSPLHF; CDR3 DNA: TGTGCCAGCAGCTTCCCAGGGGGTCATTCACCCCTCCACTTT
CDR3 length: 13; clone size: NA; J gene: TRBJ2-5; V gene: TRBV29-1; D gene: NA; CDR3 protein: CSGLQGSGETQYF; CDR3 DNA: TGCAGCGGACTACAGGGTTCGGGGGAGACCCAGTACTTC
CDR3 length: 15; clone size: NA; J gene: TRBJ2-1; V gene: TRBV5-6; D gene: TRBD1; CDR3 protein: CASSFRTGGGNEQFF; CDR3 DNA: TGTGCCAGCAGCTTCAGGACAGGGGGAGGCAATGAGCAGTTCTTC
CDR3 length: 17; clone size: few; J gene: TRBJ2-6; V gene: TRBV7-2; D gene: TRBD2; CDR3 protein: CASSSLAGDSGANVLTF; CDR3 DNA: TGTGCCAGCAGCTCTCTAGCGGGGGACTCTGGGGCCAACGTCCTGACTTTC
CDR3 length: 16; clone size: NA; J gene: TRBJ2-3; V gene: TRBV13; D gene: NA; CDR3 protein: CASSQQGVGAPDTQYF; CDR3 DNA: TGTGCCAGCAGCCAACAAGGCGTCGGAGCCCCAGATACGCAGTATTTT
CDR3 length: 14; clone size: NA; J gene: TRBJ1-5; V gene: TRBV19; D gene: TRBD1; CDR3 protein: CASSRQGSNQPQHF; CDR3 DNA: TGTGCCAGTAGTCGACAGGGGTCCAATCAGCCCCAGCATTTT
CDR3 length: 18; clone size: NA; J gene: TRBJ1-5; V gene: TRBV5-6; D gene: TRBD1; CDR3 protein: CASSRSNGDRGAGQPQHF; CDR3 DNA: TGTGCCAGCAGCCGCTCAAACGGGGACAGGGGCGCGGGTCAGCCCCAGCATTTT
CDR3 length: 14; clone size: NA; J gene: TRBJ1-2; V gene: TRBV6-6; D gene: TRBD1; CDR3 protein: CASSYQGGGDGYTF; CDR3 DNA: TGTGCCAGCAGTTACCAGGGGGGCGGTGACGGCTACACCTTC